One TCR beta chain is described in this entry. Original methodology: Estimates of nucleated cell counts were drawn from the amplification of reference gene primers. This table comes from immunoSEQ multiplex PCR, and its TCRdb copy is limited to in-frame clones, with some not included. D and trimming were read from the DNA, whereas the V and J calls and clone size are those reported in that table. The sample consists of 25,000 to 35,000 clones, just under 95% of them appearing once. Trimming shortened V by 3 bases and J by 3 bases, and 7 bases separated the two germline ends. Germline-derived CDR1 and CDR2 are LGHDT and YNNKEL (reference sequence). CDR3 length: 13 residues. The data were taken from a study of blood T cell repertoires in COVID-19. Study information: Collection of acute and convalescent COVID-19 samples took place in the United States, Italy and Spain. T cells, B-cell-depleted T cells, or PBMCs provided the cDNA or gDNA that served as material.

While infection was still active, Seattle patients were enrolled and then followed longitudinally. This TCR came from a woman between 65 and 79 years old with COVID-19, enrolled during active disease. This chain joins TRBV3-1 (or the pseudogene TRBV3-2) and TRBJ2-3, with a tentative D call TRBD2 (5 bases). The specimen sequenced was peripheral blood. The CDR3: CASSQRGTDTQYF. The CDR3 DNA follows: TGTGCCAGCAGCCAGAGAGGGACAGATACGCAGTATTTT.